This T cell receptor beta chain was identified during a study of blood T cells in healthy people across ages. Study conclusions and caveats: Roughly linear age-related decline in beta diversity appeared, significant by age 40.

A second PCR, run for roughly 7 to 11 cycles, used a sample-barcoded 5' primer plus a J-beta primer mix. Sequencing recovered at least 3 million CDR3-containing paired-end reads from each sample. In TCRdb, the 5' RACE reads were re-called with MiXCR into one record per CDR3 protein. The profile shows under 850,000 distinct CDR3 sequences, 36% of them singletons. The sample holds a few counts of this clonotype. The antigen is not known. This clonotype was obtained from a young man in good health. Material: blood.

CDR3 DNA: TGTGCCATCAGTGAACACACTGAAGCTTTCTTT. Its translation: CAISEHTEAFF. This chain connects TRBV10-3 to TRBJ1-1; D is uncertain. Germline V lookup: CDR1 ENHRY, CDR2 SYGVKD. Trimming took off 3 bases at V and 3 bases at J, with 2 bases between the two ends. CDR3 length: 11 amino acids.